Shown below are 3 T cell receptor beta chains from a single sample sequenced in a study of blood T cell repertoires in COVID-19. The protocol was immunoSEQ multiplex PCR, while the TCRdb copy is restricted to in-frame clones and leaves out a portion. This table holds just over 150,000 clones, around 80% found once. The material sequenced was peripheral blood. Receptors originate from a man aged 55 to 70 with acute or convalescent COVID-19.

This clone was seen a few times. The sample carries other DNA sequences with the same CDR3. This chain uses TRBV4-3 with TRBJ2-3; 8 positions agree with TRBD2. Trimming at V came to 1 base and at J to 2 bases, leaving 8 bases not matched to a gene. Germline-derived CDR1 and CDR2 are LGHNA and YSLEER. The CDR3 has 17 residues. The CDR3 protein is CASSQGGLAGNTDTQYF. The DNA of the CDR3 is TGCGCCAGCAGCCAAGGCGGGCTAGCGGGCAACACAGATACGCAGTATTTT.

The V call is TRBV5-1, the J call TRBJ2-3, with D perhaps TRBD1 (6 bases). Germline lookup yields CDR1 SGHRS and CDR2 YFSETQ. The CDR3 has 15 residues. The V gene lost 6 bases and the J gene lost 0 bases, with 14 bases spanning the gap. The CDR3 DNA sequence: TGCGCCAGCACACTACAGGGATCTAGCACAGATACGCAGTATTTT. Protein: CASTLQGSSTDTQYF.

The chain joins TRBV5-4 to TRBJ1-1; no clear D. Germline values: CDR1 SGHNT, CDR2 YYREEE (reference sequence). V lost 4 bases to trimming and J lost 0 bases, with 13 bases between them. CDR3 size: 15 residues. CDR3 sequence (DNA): TGTGCCAGCAGCCGCCGAGAGTCCATGAACACTGAAGCTTTCTTT. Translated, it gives CASSRRESMNTEAFF. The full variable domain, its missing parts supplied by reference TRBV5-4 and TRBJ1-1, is ETGVTQSPTHLIKTRGQQVTLRCSSQSGHNTVSWYQQALGQGPQFIFQYYREEENGRGNFPPRFSGLQFPNYSSELNVNALELDDSALYLCASSRRESMNTEAFFGQGTRLTVV.